The 29 T cell receptor beta chains presented below share a single source sample, sequenced in a study of blood T cell repertoires in COVID-19. Here immunoSEQ multiplex PCR was the method, and the copy in TCRdb shows in-frame clones only, minus some. Of approximately 230,000 clones listed, about 86% are singletons. Sequencing was carried out using peripheral blood. The receptors stem from a man aged 80 or over with acute or convalescent COVID-19.

The chain has TRBV5-1 and TRBJ1-1; 9 bases match TRBD1. Losses at the gene ends were 4 bases for V and 4 bases for J; bases not matched to a gene: 8. The CDR3 spans 15 residues. Germline CDR1 SGHRS, CDR2 YFSETQ. The CDR3 sequence: CASSQIQGAGTEAFF. The CDR3 DNA follows: TGCGCCAGCAGCCAAATACAGGGGGCAGGCACTGAAGCTTTCTTT.

The CDR3 spells CASSRRTSGYNEQFF. In nucleotides, the CDR3 is TGTGCCAGCAGCAGACGGACTAGCGGGTACAATGAGCAGTTCTTC. The rearrangement uses TRBV7-3 and TRBJ2-1; TRBD2 aligns across 11 bases. The CDR3 covers 15 residues. Trimming removed 5 bases from V and 4 bases from J; junction bases left unmatched: 4. Germline V gene sequence: CDR1 SGHTA, CDR2 FQGTGA.

This chain joins TRBV7-2 and TRBJ2-7; 7 bases are a match to TRBD1. Germline values: CDR1 SGHTA, CDR2 FQGNSA. The CDR3 is 14 residues long. Unmatched junction bases numbered 11, after V lost 5 bases and J lost 7 bases. CDR3 region: CASSPQGGVGEQYF. As DNA, the CDR3 is TGTGCCAGCAGCCCACAAGGGGGCGTGGGGGAGCAGTACTTC.

The genes are TRBV11-2 and TRBJ2-7; 7 bases align to TRBD1. The J segment lost 0 bases and the V segment lost 3 bases, leaving 2 bases of the junction unmatched. CDR1 and CDR2 (germline): SGHAT, FQNNGV. This CDR3 is 14 amino acids long. As DNA, the CDR3 is TGTGCCAGCAGCTTGGGGACAGTCTCCTACGAGCAGTACTTC. This translates into CASSLGTVSYEQYF.

This clone was recorded once. V is TRBV12-3 or TRBV12-4 and J is TRBJ2-7; possibly TRBD1 for D (6 bases). The V and J ends lost 5 bases and 9 bases respectively, with 17 bases between them. There are 13 residues in the CDR3. The CDR3 bases are TGTGCCAGCAGTCCTCCAGGGGTAAAGCTGCAGTACTTC. This gives the protein CASSPPGVKLQYF.

The rearrangement uses TRBV5-4 and TRBJ1-4, with D possibly being TRBD1 (5 bases). The germline V gene has CDR1 SGHNT and CDR2 YYREEE (reference sequence). The CDR3 loop spans 16 amino acids. The V end lost 4 bases, the J end lost 7 bases, and 20 bases lay between the germline ends. The CDR3 DNA reads TGTGCCAGCAGCATGGCCCAGGGCCTCGGCACTGAAAAACTGTTTTTT. Translating gives CASSMAQGLGTEKLFF.

The gene calls are TRBV6-5 and TRBJ1-2; D possibly corresponds to TRBD1 (6 bases). V lost 4 bases to trimming and J lost 4 bases, with 16 bases between them. CDR3 size: 15 residues. Looked up from germline, CDR1 is MNHEY and CDR2 is SVGAGI. This CDR3 is CASSFQGGLGYGYTF. The DNA of the CDR3 is TGTGCCAGCAGTTTTCAAGGGGGTCTGGGCTATGGCTACACCTTC.

This chain links TRBV19 with TRBJ2-1, with 8 bases that match TRBD2. This CDR3 spans 15 amino acids. Germline lookup yields CDR1 LNHDA and CDR2 SQIVND (reference sequence). J lost 5 bases, V lost 8 bases, and 11 bases had no gene match. The CDR3 region has the DNA TGTGCCAGTTGGGGACCGGGAGGGCGGGACAATGAGCAGTTCTTC. This gives the protein CASWGPGGRDNEQFF.

The chain combines TRBV4-1 with TRBJ2-1, with 10 bases matching TRBD2. Germline CDR1 is MGHRA and CDR2 is YSYEKL. CDR3 length: 16 residues. V gave up 1 base and J gave up 3 bases; unmatched junction bases: 3. CDR3 protein: CASSQAPSGSYNEQFF. The CDR3 nucleotides are TGCGCCAGCAGCCAAGCCCCTAGCGGGAGCTACAATGAGCAGTTCTTC.

The V gene is TRBV5-4, the J gene TRBJ2-3; 8 bases match TRBD2. CDR3 length: 19 residues. The germline V gene encodes CDR1 SGHNT and CDR2 YYREEE (reference sequence). The V gene end was trimmed by 4 bases and the J gene end by 1 base; junction bases not matched to a gene: 17. CDR3 nucleotides: TGTGCCAGCAGCCCCGGGACTAGGAGATCCACCCGGGGCACAGATACGCAGTATTTT. This sequence encodes CASSPGTRRSTRGTDTQYF.

The CDR3 DNA sequence: TGCGCCAGCAGCTTGAGAGCGGGAGAGCAGTACTTC. Its protein is CASSLRAGEQYF. The chain is built from TRBV5-1 and TRBJ2-7, with TRBD2 matching over 7 bases. The ends lost 1 base at V and 7 bases at J; junction bases unmatched: 2. CDR1 is SGHRS and CDR2 is YFSETQ in the germline V gene. CDR3 length equals 12 residues.

The chain couples TRBV27 to TRBJ2-2; 7 bases fit TRBD2. Per the germline V gene, CDR1 is MNHEY and CDR2 is SMNVEV (reference sequence). CDR3 size: 15 residues. V was pared by 2 bases and J by 6 bases, with 6 bases of the junction left unmatched. CDR3 region: CASSLGFAGAGELFF. CDR3 in DNA: TGTGCCAGCAGTTTAGGTTTCGCGGGGGCCGGGGAGCTGTTTTTT.

This clone was seen a handful of times. The J gene is TRBJ1-4, the V gene TRBV7-6, with TRBD1 matching over 7 bases. There are 15 residues in the CDR3. V was clipped by 7 bases and J by 0 bases; unmatched bases: 5. Germline CDR1 SGHVS, CDR2 FNYEAQ. The CDR3 here is CASTRGDSTNEKLFF. The CDR3 DNA is TGTGCCAGCACCAGGGGGGACTCAACTAATGAAAAACTGTTTTTT.

In its sample, this clone was seen once. V and J are TRBV7-2 and TRBJ1-2, with 8 bases lining up with TRBD1. This CDR3 comprises 15 residues. With V trimmed by 1 base and J by 7 bases, 8 bases remained unmatched. CDR1 is SGHTA, CDR2 FQGNSA, per germline. CDR3 DNA: TGTGCCAGCAGCTTAGGTGGGGGCAGGGGGCTTGGCTACACCTTC. It translates to CASSLGGGRGLGYTF.

CDR3 protein: CASSFGGTRGDTEQFF. The DNA of the CDR3 is TGTGCCAGCAGCTTCGGGGGGACCCGGGGGGACACGGAGCAGTTCTTC. This chain joins TRBV7-2 and TRBJ2-1; D is possibly TRBD2 (7 bases). CDR1 and CDR2 (germline): SGHTA, FQGNSA. The germline V and J ends were trimmed by 3 bases and 10 bases, with 22 bases remaining between them. This CDR3 contains 16 residues.

This clone was seen a few times. V and J are TRBV11-1 and TRBJ1-1; 8 nucleotides align to TRBD1. Per germline, CDR1 SGHAT and CDR2 FQDESV (reference sequence). The CDR3 loop spans 13 amino acids. The junction had 3 bases not matched to a gene; V was cut back by 8 bases and J by 1 base. CDR3 sequence (DNA): TGTGCCAGCGACAGGGGACCGAACACTGAAGCTTTCTTT. It codes for CASDRGPNTEAFF.

The chain uses TRBV25-1 and TRBJ2-5; weak D call: TRBD1 (5 bases). This CDR3 contains 13 residues. V lost 7 bases and J 5 bases, leaving 14 bases between the germline ends. Germline values: CDR1 MGHDK, CDR2 SYGVNS. The CDR3 DNA reads as TGTGCCAGCACCATAGGGGCGCGGGAGACCCAGTACTTC. Translation gives CASTIGARETQYF.

The chain employs TRBV18 and TRBJ2-3, with TRBD2 matching over 9 bases. Trimming took 3 bases from V and 4 from J; bases not matched to a gene: 2. CDR3 length equals 14 residues. Germline CDR1 reads KGHSH; CDR2 reads LQKENI. DNA for the CDR3: TGTGCCAGCTCACCTAGCGGGGGTGCAGATACGCAGTATTTT. Amino acids: CASSPSGGADTQYF.

Concerning this clone itself: The junction shows a germline mismatch at one end, possibly a read error. The chain recombines TRBV28 with TRBJ1-4; 8 positions match TRBD1. Germline V gene sequence: CDR1 MDHEN, CDR2 SYDVKM. The CDR3 is 13 amino acids. CDR3 protein: CASSFGVKTGDYF. CDR3 nucleotides: TGTGCCAGCAGTTTCGGGGTTAAGACAGGGGACTATTTT.

This clone turned up a few times. This rearrangement joins TRBV6-6 to TRBJ2-5; a possible D gene is TRBD1 (6 bases). V shed 8 bases and J shed 5 bases, with 24 bases lying between them. This CDR3 spans 16 amino acids. Per the germline V gene, CDR1 is MNHNY and CDR2 is SVGAGI (reference sequence). The DNA for the CDR3 is TGTGCCAGCCTTAAGGAGATGGGGGCGGTCGGGGAGACCCAGTACTTC. This gives the protein CASLKEMGAVGETQYF.

The CDR3 sequence is CASSIGTGPGTEAFF. CDR3 nucleotide sequence: TGTGCCAGCAGCATAGGGACAGGGCCGGGCACTGAAGCTTTCTTT. V and J are TRBV9 and TRBJ1-1, with 9 positions matching TRBD1. The germline CDR1 and CDR2 sequences are SGDLS and YYNGEE. The CDR3 totals 15 residues. The V gene end was trimmed by 4 bases and the J gene end by 4 bases; junction bases not matched to a gene: 8.

The V gene is TRBV7-2, the J gene TRBJ1-1, with unresolved D. Trimming left V 1 base short and J 8 bases short, with 8 bases between. The CDR3 runs 12 residues. Germline V lookup: CDR1 SGHTA, CDR2 FQGNSA. The CDR3 is CASSLGRREAFF. Written as DNA, the CDR3 is TGTGCCAGCAGCTTAGGACGGAGGGAAGCTTTCTTT. Full variable domain (remainder filled in from reference TRBV7-2 and TRBJ1-1): GAGVSQSPSNKVTEKGKDVELRCDPISGHTALYWYRQSLGQGLEFLIYFQGNSAPDKSGLPSDRFSAERTGGSVSTLTIQRTQQEDSAVYLCASSLGRREAFFGQGTRLTVV.

The rearrangement uses TRBV19 and TRBJ1-3; TRBD1 might be the D (5 bases). The CDR3 spans 17 residues. V was cut by 6 bases and J by 0 bases, with 18 bases left in between. Germline V CDR1 and CDR2: LNHDA, SQIVND (reference sequence). The CDR3 reads CASRTTTGSSSGNTIYF. DNA of the CDR3: TGTGCCAGTAGAACGACAACAGGTTCCAGCTCTGGAAACACCATATATTTT.

The V gene is TRBV28, the J gene TRBJ1-5, with D unclear. CDR1 is MDHEN, CDR2 SYDVKM, per germline. The CDR3 is 14 amino acids. Trimming shortened V by 6 bases and J by 6 bases, and 15 bases separated the two germline ends. The CDR3 spells CASSPDKAGQPQHF. In DNA, the CDR3 is TGTGCCAGCAGCCCTGACAAAGCAGGTCAGCCCCAGCATTTT.

This clone was observed a few times. V gene TRBV6-2 or TRBV6-3 combines with J gene TRBJ2-7, with 8 bases matching TRBD2. This CDR3 comprises 15 residues. With 4 bases clipped from V and 4 bases from J, the junction kept 9 bases outside the gene matches. CDR1 and CDR2 (germline): MNHEY, SVGEGT. The CDR3 is CASSSLREGRYEQYF. In DNA, the CDR3 is TGTGCCAGCAGTTCTCTCCGGGAGGGCCGGTACGAGCAGTACTTC.

This sequence joins TRBV7-3 and TRBJ2-3; TRBD2 might be the D (5 bases). Germline CDR1 SGHTA, CDR2 FQGTGA. Trimming shortened V by 5 bases and J by 8 bases, and 20 bases separated the two germline ends. CDR3 size: 15 residues. DNA for the CDR3: TGTGCCAGCAGCCCAGCGGTTGGGCTAGGCGGTACGCAGTATTTT. Encoded protein: CASSPAVGLGGTQYF.

This chain joins TRBV14 and TRBJ1-2; 8 bases fit TRBD1. This CDR3 has 15 amino acids. Germline-derived CDR1 and CDR2 are SGHDN and FVKESK. Trimming removed 7 bases from V and 4 bases from J; junction bases left unmatched: 11. The CDR3 sequence: CASIASGQGSYGYTF. For the CDR3, the DNA is TGTGCCAGCATCGCCAGCGGACAGGGAAGCTATGGCTACACCTTC.

The chain has TRBV5-1 and TRBJ1-1, with D perhaps TRBD1 (5 bases). The CDR3 spans 16 residues. The V end lost 3 bases, the J end lost 5 bases, and 20 bases lay between the germline ends. The germline V gene has CDR1 SGHRS and CDR2 YFSETQ. CDR3 protein: CASSSVSGGRGTEAFF. CDR3 in DNA: TGCGCCAGCAGCTCGGTATCCGGGGGGAGAGGGACTGAAGCTTTCTTT.

This sequence joins TRBV4-3 and TRBJ1-4; D gene ambiguous. Germline CDR1 is LGHNA and CDR2 is YSLEER. The CDR3 contains 14 residues. Trimming took off 0 bases at V and 4 bases at J, with 6 bases between the two ends. The CDR3 is CASSQEPVNEKLFF. The CDR3 nucleotides are TGCGCCAGCAGCCAAGAGCCAGTTAATGAAAAACTGTTTTTT.